This T cell receptor beta chain was captured by sequencing in a study of T-cell reconstitution after alpha-beta-depleted transplantation in children. During its preparation, the TCRbeta library received unique molecular identifiers. MiXCR, run by TCRdb on the PCR reads, gives a single entry per CDR3 protein. The sample holds approximately 980,000 distinct CDR3 sequences; roughly 29% are singletons and the top ten take around 30%. Germline lookup yields CDR1 SGHNT and CDR2 YYREEE (reference sequence). Trimming shortened V by 0 bases and J by 2 bases, and 6 bases separated the two germline ends. This CDR3 is 14 amino acids long. Study-level findings and limits: In some patients, recipient T cells and intrathymic progenitors surviving conditioning explained high day-60 diversity. Counts and diversity of T cells one year after transplant came mostly from newly produced T cells. Reportedly, roughly two months post-transplant, alpha-beta T cells arose from several hundred expanded graft clones.

This clonotype was observed at least ten times. Its antigen is not known. This sequence was found in a boy under two years old who had a stem cell transplant for SCID, so the T cells may come from the graft donor. This chain connects TRBV5-4 to TRBJ2-1, with D uncertain. The material was PBMCs, mostly from graft donor cells, obtained 360 days after TCRalphabeta/CD19-depleted stem cell transplant. CDR3 nucleotide sequence: TGTGCCAGCAGCTTGGCGACTGCCTACAATGAGCAGTTCTTC. Translation: CASSLATAYNEQFF.